A selection of T cell receptor beta chains follows, all from one sample in a study of T-cell reconstitution after alpha-beta-depleted transplantation in children. TCRdb itself ran the PCR reads through MiXCR, one entry per CDR3 protein. The profile shows about 200,000 distinct CDR3 sequences, roughly 15% of them singletons. Sequenced here: PBMCs from the stem cell graft donor, sampled from the stem cell graft. The origin of the receptors is a human donor who donated a stem cell graft to a child with acute lymphoblastic leukemia. Each CDR3 is given with its conserved first and last residue. A D gene is named only where the DNA matches it firmly. Clone size, where shown, is once, few, many, or a class for clones that have expanded.

CDR3aa: CASSDGVWFQREGKDTQYF
CDR3nt: TGTGCCAGCAGTGATGGAGTGTGGTTTCAGCGGGAGGGGAAAGATACGCAGTATTTT
v_gene: TRBV25-1
abundance: many
j_gene: TRBJ2-3
d_gene: TRBD2

CDR3aa: CASSTTSGSRHEQYF
CDR3nt: TGTGCCAGCAGTACGACTAGCGGGAGCCGCCACGAGCAGTACTTC
v_gene: TRBV13
abundance: .
j_gene: TRBJ2-7
d_gene: TRBD2

CDR3aa: CASSLEAGVYEQYF
CDR3nt: TGTGCCAGCAGCTTAGAGGCGGGAGTATACGAGCAGTACTTC
v_gene: TRBV7-8
abundance: many
j_gene: TRBJ2-7
d_gene: TRBD2

CDR3aa: CASSTPAGTDNTGELFF
CDR3nt: TGCGCCAGCTCCACGCCTGCCGGGACAGATAACACCGGGGAGCTGTTTTTT
v_gene: TRBV5-1
abundance: many
j_gene: TRBJ2-2
d_gene: TRBD1

CDR3aa: CASRPQGPKNTEAFF
CDR3nt: TGTGCCAGCAGACCTCAAGGCCCCAAGAACACTGAAGCTTTCTTT
v_gene: TRBV7-9
abundance: .
j_gene: TRBJ1-1
d_gene: .

CDR3aa: CASSPNHGEGGSYNEQFF
CDR3nt: TGTGCCAGCAGCCCCAATCACGGAGAGGGAGGCTCCTACAATGAGCAGTTCTTC
v_gene: TRBV3-1
abundance: .
j_gene: TRBJ2-1
d_gene: .

CDR3aa: CASSRTGATYEQYF
CDR3nt: TGTGCCAGCAGTCGGACAGGGGCGACCTACGAGCAGTACTTC
v_gene: TRBV12-3/TRBV12-4
abundance: once
j_gene: TRBJ2-7
d_gene: TRBD1

CDR3aa: CASSSDFSNQPQHF
CDR3nt: TGCGCCAGCAGCTCGGATTTTAGCAATCAGCCCCAGCATTTT
v_gene: TRBV5-1
abundance: .
j_gene: TRBJ1-5
d_gene: .

CDR3aa: CASSSVLGGAGAMDEQFF
CDR3nt: TGTGCCAGCAGCTCCGTCCTCGGCGGAGCGGGAGCTATGGATGAGCAGTTCTTC
v_gene: TRBV9
abundance: many
j_gene: TRBJ2-1
d_gene: TRBD2

CDR3aa: CSARRAGEGDEQFF
CDR3nt: TGCAGTGCTAGGAGAGCGGGAGAAGGAGATGAGCAGTTCTTC
v_gene: TRBV20-1
abundance: many
j_gene: TRBJ2-1
d_gene: TRBD2

CDR3aa: CASSPLQGSYNEQFF
CDR3nt: TGCGCCAGCAGCCCCTTGCAGGGTTCCTACAATGAGCAGTTCTTC
v_gene: TRBV5-1
abundance: many
j_gene: TRBJ2-1
d_gene: .

CDR3aa: CASSPLLTSGNSYEQYF
CDR3nt: TGTGCCAGCAGCCCGCTCCTGACTAGCGGGAACTCCTACGAGCAGTACTTC
v_gene: TRBV7-8
abundance: .
j_gene: TRBJ2-7
d_gene: TRBD2

CDR3aa: CASSLGLDGWPQYF
CDR3nt: TGCGCCAGCAGCTTGGGACTAGACGGTTGGCCGCAGTATTTT
v_gene: TRBV5-1
abundance: many
j_gene: TRBJ2-3
d_gene: .

CDR3aa: CASSGGLAAYNEQFF
CDR3nt: TGTGCCAGCAGTGGTGGGCTAGCTGCTTACAATGAGCAGTTCTTC
v_gene: TRBV6-1
abundance: many
j_gene: TRBJ2-1
d_gene: .

CDR3aa: CSADPGQYGDEQYF
CDR3nt: TGCAGTGCTGACCCTGGACAGTACGGGGACGAGCAGTACTTC
v_gene: TRBV20-1
abundance: many
j_gene: TRBJ2-7
d_gene: .

CDR3aa: CASSRGGGTPSWEQYF
CDR3nt: TGCGCCAGCAGCAGGGGTGGCGGGACCCCATCCTGGGAGCAGTACTTC
v_gene: TRBV5-1
abundance: many
j_gene: TRBJ2-7
d_gene: .

CDR3aa: CASSLAGRQLSNQPQHF
CDR3nt: TGTGCCAGCAGCTTAGCGGGCCGACAACTTAGCAATCAGCCCCAGCATTTT
v_gene: TRBV7-7
abundance: .
j_gene: TRBJ1-5
d_gene: .

CDR3aa: CASSLGDGTYNEQFF
CDR3nt: TGCGCCAGCAGCTTGGGGGACGGGACCTACAATGAGCAGTTCTTC
v_gene: TRBV5-1
abundance: few
j_gene: TRBJ2-1
d_gene: .

CDR3aa: CASSPRALNEQFF
CDR3nt: TGTGCCAGCAGCCCACGGGCTCTCAATGAGCAGTTCTTC
v_gene: TRBV3-1
abundance: few
j_gene: TRBJ2-1
d_gene: .

CDR3aa: CASNPRSNTGELFF
CDR3nt: TGTGCCAGCAACCCGAGGAGTAACACCGGGGAGCTGTTTTTT
v_gene: TRBV11-3
abundance: few
j_gene: TRBJ2-2
d_gene: .

CDR3aa: CASSFGASGMAYEQYF
CDR3nt: TGTGCCAGCAGTTTTGGGGCTAGCGGAATGGCCTACGAGCAGTACTTC
v_gene: TRBV28
abundance: many
j_gene: TRBJ2-7
d_gene: TRBD2

CDR3aa: CASSSRAGGGYEQFF
CDR3nt: TGCGCCAGCAGCTCTCGAGCGGGAGGGGGTTATGAGCAGTTCTTC
v_gene: TRBV5-1
abundance: many
j_gene: TRBJ2-1
d_gene: TRBD2

CDR3aa: CASTKGSYAGEAFF
CDR3nt: TGTGCCAGCACTAAGGGATCATACGCGGGGGAAGCTTTCTTT
v_gene: TRBV12-3/TRBV12-4
abundance: many
j_gene: TRBJ1-1
d_gene: .

CDR3aa: CASSLGQYSNQPQHF
CDR3nt: TGCGCCAGCAGCCTCGGACAGTATAGCAATCAGCCCCAGCATTTT
v_gene: TRBV5-1
abundance: many
j_gene: TRBJ1-5
d_gene: .

CDR3aa: CASSLGMLSSYEQYF
CDR3nt: TGTGCCAGCAGCTTAGGGATGCTAAGCTCCTACGAGCAGTACTTC
v_gene: TRBV11-1
abundance: many
j_gene: TRBJ2-7
d_gene: .

CDR3aa: CASSPGRGYNEKLFF
CDR3nt: TGTGCCAGCAGCCCCGGGAGAGGCTATAATGAAAAACTGTTTTTT
v_gene: TRBV5-5
abundance: many
j_gene: TRBJ1-4
d_gene: .

CDR3aa: CSANGGRTGVDSPLHF
CDR3nt: TGCAGTGCTAACGGAGGCCGGACAGGGGTGGATTCACCCCTCCACTTT
v_gene: TRBV20-1
abundance: few
j_gene: TRBJ1-6
d_gene: TRBD1

CDR3aa: CASRFTGYEQFF
CDR3nt: TGTGCCAGCAGATTTACCGGTTATGAGCAGTTCTTC
v_gene: TRBV12-3/TRBV12-4
abundance: few
j_gene: TRBJ2-1
d_gene: .

CDR3aa: CASSDGYNYGYTF
CDR3nt: TGTGCCAGCAGTGATGGGTATAACTATGGCTACACCTTC
v_gene: TRBV2
abundance: few
j_gene: TRBJ1-2
d_gene: .

CDR3aa: CASSLEFSGYSYEQYF
CDR3nt: TGTGCCAGCAGCTTAGAATTTAGCGGCTACTCCTACGAGCAGTACTTC
v_gene: TRBV7-8
abundance: many
j_gene: TRBJ2-7
d_gene: .

CDR3aa: CASSSHGQGMLSGANVLTF
CDR3nt: TGTGCCAGCAGCTCCCATGGACAGGGGATGCTTTCTGGGGCCAACGTCCTGACTTTC
v_gene: TRBV11-1
abundance: .
j_gene: TRBJ2-6
d_gene: TRBD1

CDR3aa: CASRPMGQGAGGNQPQHF
CDR3nt: TGTGCCAGCAGGCCAATGGGACAGGGGGCTGGGGGCAATCAGCCCCAGCATTTT
v_gene: TRBV27
abundance: many
j_gene: TRBJ1-5
d_gene: TRBD1

CDR3aa: CASSLAQTGVWNVNQPQHF
CDR3nt: TGTGCCAGCAGTTTAGCCCAGACAGGGGTTTGGAACGTCAATCAGCCCCAGCATTTT
v_gene: TRBV12-3/TRBV12-4
abundance: .
j_gene: TRBJ1-5
d_gene: TRBD1

CDR3aa: CASSAGDSSYEQYF
CDR3nt: TGCGCCAGCAGCGCGGGGGACAGCTCCTACGAGCAGTACTTC
v_gene: TRBV5-1
abundance: many
j_gene: TRBJ2-7
d_gene: .

CDR3aa: CASSLAPGLAAAGTYNEQFF
CDR3nt: TGCGCCAGCAGCTTGGCCCCGGGACTAGCGGCAGCCGGTACCTACAATGAGCAGTTCTTC
v_gene: TRBV5-1
abundance: many
j_gene: TRBJ2-1
d_gene: TRBD2

CDR3aa: CASSFQRESPKNIQYF
CDR3nt: TGTGCCAGCAGTTTTCAGCGGGAGAGTCCCAAAAACATTCAGTACTTC
v_gene: TRBV27
abundance: .
j_gene: TRBJ2-4
d_gene: TRBD2

CDR3aa: CASSRHRDRGNQPQHF
CDR3nt: TGTGCCAGCAGCCGCCATCGGGACAGGGGGAATCAGCCCCAGCATTTT
v_gene: TRBV7-8
abundance: many
j_gene: TRBJ1-5
d_gene: TRBD1

CDR3aa: CSARDGAGDVGELFF
CDR3nt: TGCAGTGCTAGAGATGGAGCGGGAGATGTCGGGGAGCTGTTTTTT
v_gene: TRBV20-1
abundance: few
j_gene: TRBJ2-2
d_gene: TRBD2

CDR3aa: CASSSRTGRTNEKLFF
CDR3nt: TGTGCCAGCAGCTCGAGGACAGGGAGAACTAATGAAAAACTGTTTTTT
v_gene: TRBV7-9
abundance: many
j_gene: TRBJ1-4
d_gene: TRBD1

CDR3aa: CASSRQNTEAFF
CDR3nt: TGTGCCAGCAGTCGCCAGAACACTGAAGCTTTCTTT
v_gene: TRBV6-6
abundance: many
j_gene: TRBJ1-1
d_gene: .

CDR3aa: CASSSQGATNEKLFF
CDR3nt: TGTGCCAGCAGCTCTCAGGGGGCAACTAATGAAAAACTGTTTTTT
v_gene: TRBV7-9
abundance: many
j_gene: TRBJ1-4
d_gene: TRBD1

CDR3aa: CASSQGTLQPQHF
CDR3nt: TGTGCCAGCAGCCAAGGAACACTTCAGCCCCAGCATTTT
v_gene: TRBV12-3/TRBV12-4
abundance: many
j_gene: TRBJ1-5
d_gene: .

CDR3aa: CASSPLPGQSNEKLFF
CDR3nt: TGCGCCAGCAGCCCATTACCGGGACAGTCAAATGAAAAACTGTTTTTT
v_gene: TRBV4-1
abundance: many
j_gene: TRBJ1-4
d_gene: TRBD1

CDR3aa: CSASPSAGSYGYTF
CDR3nt: TGCAGTGCTAGCCCCTCGGCAGGGAGCTATGGCTACACCTTC
v_gene: TRBV20-1
abundance: many
j_gene: TRBJ1-2
d_gene: .

CDR3aa: CASRHGGGEDEQFF
CDR3nt: TGCGCCAGCAGACACGGCGGCGGAGAGGATGAGCAGTTCTTC
v_gene: TRBV5-1
abundance: many
j_gene: TRBJ2-1
d_gene: .

CDR3aa: CAISRHASNTGELFF
CDR3nt: TGTGCCATATCAAGGCATGCCTCGAACACCGGGGAGCTGTTTTTT
v_gene: TRBV25-1
abundance: many
j_gene: TRBJ2-2
d_gene: .

CDR3aa: CASSGLARGNTQYF
CDR3nt: TGTGCCAGCAGCGGCCTAGCCCGGGGTAATACGCAGTATTTT
v_gene: TRBV6-2/TRBV6-3
abundance: few
j_gene: TRBJ2-3
d_gene: .

CDR3aa: CASSKRQGYETQYF
CDR3nt: TGTGCCAGTAGTAAAAGACAGGGGTATGAGACCCAGTACTTC
v_gene: TRBV19
abundance: few
j_gene: TRBJ2-5
d_gene: TRBD1

CDR3aa: CASSLAGQGLGSPLHF
CDR3nt: TGTGCCAGCAGCTTAGCTGGGCAGGGCTTAGGTTCACCCCTCCACTTT
v_gene: TRBV7-6
abundance: many
j_gene: TRBJ1-6
d_gene: .

CDR3aa: CASSPGGKDTEAFF
CDR3nt: TGTGCCAGCTCACCAGGGGGCAAGGACACTGAAGCTTTCTTT
v_gene: TRBV18
abundance: .
j_gene: TRBJ1-1
d_gene: .

CDR3aa: CASSLASVGASSADTQYF
CDR3nt: TGTGCCAGCAGCTTGGCAAGTGTCGGCGCGAGCAGTGCAGATACGCAGTATTTT
v_gene: TRBV5-5
abundance: many
j_gene: TRBJ2-3
d_gene: .

CDR3aa: CASSFLLGQYSNQPQHF
CDR3nt: TGTGCCAGCAGTTTTCTCTTGGGACAGTATAGCAATCAGCCCCAGCATTTT
v_gene: TRBV12-3/TRBV12-4
abundance: many
j_gene: TRBJ1-5
d_gene: TRBD1

CDR3aa: CATCPQVPGAKLLPF
CDR3nt: TGTGCCACCTGCCCCCAGGTCCCTGGGGCCAAGCTCCTGCCTTTC
v_gene: TRBV3-1
abundance: once
j_gene: TRBJ2-6
d_gene: .

CDR3aa: CSADLLTRVYNEQFF
CDR3nt: TGCAGCGCCGACCTCTTAACCCGAGTGTACAATGAGCAGTTCTTC
v_gene: TRBV29-1
abundance: many
j_gene: TRBJ2-1
d_gene: .

CDR3aa: CASSNSGVGNQPQHF
CDR3nt: TGTGCCAGCAGTAACAGTGGAGTGGGCAATCAGCCCCAGCATTTT
v_gene: TRBV6-5
abundance: many
j_gene: TRBJ1-5
d_gene: .